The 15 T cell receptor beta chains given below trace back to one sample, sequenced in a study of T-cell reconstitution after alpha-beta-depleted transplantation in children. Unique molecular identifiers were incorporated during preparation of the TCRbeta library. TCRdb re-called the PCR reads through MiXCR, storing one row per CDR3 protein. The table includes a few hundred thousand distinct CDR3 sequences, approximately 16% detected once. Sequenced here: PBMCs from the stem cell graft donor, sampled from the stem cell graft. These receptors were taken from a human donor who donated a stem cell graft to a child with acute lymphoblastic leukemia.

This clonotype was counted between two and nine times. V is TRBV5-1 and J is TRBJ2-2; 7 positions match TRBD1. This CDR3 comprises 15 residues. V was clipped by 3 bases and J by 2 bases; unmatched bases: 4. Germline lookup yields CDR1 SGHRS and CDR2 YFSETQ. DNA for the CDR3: TGCGCCAGCAGCTCGACAGGGCTAAACACCGGGGAGCTGTTTTTT. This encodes CASSSTGLNTGELFF. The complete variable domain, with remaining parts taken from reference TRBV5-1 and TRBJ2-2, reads KAGVTQTPRYLIKTRGQQVTLSCSPISGHRSVSWYQQTPGQGLQFLFEYFSETQRNKGNFPGRFSGRQFSNSRSEMNVSTLELGDSALYLCASSSTGLNTGELFFGEGSRLTVL.

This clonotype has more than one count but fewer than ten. CDR3 amino acids: CASSYLAANEKLFF. CDR3 DNA: TGTGCCAGCAGTTACTTGGCAGCTAATGAAAAACTGTTTTTT. This chain links TRBV6-5 with TRBJ1-4; D not certain. The CDR3 runs to 14 residues. The germline V gene encodes CDR1 MNHEY and CDR2 SVGAGI. Trimming removed 1 base from V and 3 bases from J, with 6 bases in between.

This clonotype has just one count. For the CDR3, the DNA is TGCAGTGCTAGCGGAGCGGGAAGGGCCGGGGAGCTGTTTTTT. It codes for CSASGAGRAGELFF. V gene TRBV20-1 combines with J gene TRBJ2-2; 7 positions agree with TRBD2. Unmatched junction bases numbered 7, after V lost 3 bases and J lost 6 bases. Germline V gene data show CDR1 as DFQATT and CDR2 as SNEGSKA (reference sequence). The CDR3 contains 14 residues.

CDR3 nucleotides: TGTGCCAGCACCCTCGGAACAGGGAAGGGAAACACCATATATTTT. Protein product: CASTLGTGKGNTIYF. The J gene is TRBJ1-3, the V gene TRBV7-9, with D tentatively TRBD1 (6 bases). The CDR3 has 15 residues. CDR1 is SEHNR, CDR2 FQNEAQ, per germline (reference sequence). Trimming took off 7 bases at V and 4 bases at J, with 17 bases between the two ends. Full variable domain (remainder filled in from reference TRBV7-9 and TRBJ1-3): DTGVSQNPRHKITKRGQNVTFRCDPISEHNRLYWYRQTLGQGPEFLTYFQNEAQLEKSRLLSDRFSAERPKGSFSTLEIQRTEQGDSAMYLCASTLGTGKGNTIYFGEGSWLTVV.

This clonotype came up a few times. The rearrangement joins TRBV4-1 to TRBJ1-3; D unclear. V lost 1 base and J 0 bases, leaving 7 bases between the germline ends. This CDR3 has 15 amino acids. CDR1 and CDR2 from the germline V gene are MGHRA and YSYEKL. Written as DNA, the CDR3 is TGCGCCAGCAGCCAAGTGTGGAGCTCTGGAAACACCATATATTTT. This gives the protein CASSQVWSSGNTIYF.

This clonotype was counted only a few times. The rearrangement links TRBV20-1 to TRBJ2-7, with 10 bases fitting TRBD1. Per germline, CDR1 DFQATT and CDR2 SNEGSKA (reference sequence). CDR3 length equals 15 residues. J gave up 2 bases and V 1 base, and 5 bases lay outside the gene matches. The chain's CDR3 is CSARGTGQGPYEQYF. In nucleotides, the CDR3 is TGCAGTGCTAGAGGGACGGGACAGGGGCCCTACGAGCAGTACTTC.

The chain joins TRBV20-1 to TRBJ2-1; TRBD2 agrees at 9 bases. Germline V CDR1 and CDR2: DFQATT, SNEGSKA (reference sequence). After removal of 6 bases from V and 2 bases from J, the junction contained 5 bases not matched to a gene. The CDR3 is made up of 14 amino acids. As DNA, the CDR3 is TGCAGTGCGCCGACTAGCGGACCCTACAATGAGCAGTTCTTC. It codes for CSAPTSGPYNEQFF.

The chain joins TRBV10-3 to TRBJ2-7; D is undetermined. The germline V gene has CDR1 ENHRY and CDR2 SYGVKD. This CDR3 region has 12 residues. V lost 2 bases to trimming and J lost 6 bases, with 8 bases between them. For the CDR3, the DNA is TGTGCCATCAGTGAGATCAGGTCCGAGCAGTACTTC. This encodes CAISEIRSEQYF.

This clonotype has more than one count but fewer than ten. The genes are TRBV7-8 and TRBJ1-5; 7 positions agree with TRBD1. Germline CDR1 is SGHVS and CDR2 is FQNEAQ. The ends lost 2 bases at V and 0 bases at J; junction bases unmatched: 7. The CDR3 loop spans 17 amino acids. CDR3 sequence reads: CASSLRGTANSNQPQHF. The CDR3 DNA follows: TGTGCCAGCAGCTTACGGGGGACAGCGAATAGCAATCAGCCCCAGCATTTT.

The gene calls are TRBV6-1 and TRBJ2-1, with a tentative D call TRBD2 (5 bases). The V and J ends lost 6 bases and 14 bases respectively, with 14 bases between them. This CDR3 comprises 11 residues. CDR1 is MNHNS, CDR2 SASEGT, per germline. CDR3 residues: CASSPEGKKFF. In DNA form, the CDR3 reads TGTGCCAGCAGCCCCGAGGGAAAGAAGTTCTTC.

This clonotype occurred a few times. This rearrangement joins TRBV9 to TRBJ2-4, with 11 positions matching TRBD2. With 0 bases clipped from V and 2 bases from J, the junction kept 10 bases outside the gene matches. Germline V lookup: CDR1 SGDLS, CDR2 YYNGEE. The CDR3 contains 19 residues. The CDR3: CASSVDPLAGDLTKNIQYF. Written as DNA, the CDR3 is TGTGCCAGCAGCGTAGATCCACTAGCGGGAGACCTAACCAAAAACATTCAGTACTTC. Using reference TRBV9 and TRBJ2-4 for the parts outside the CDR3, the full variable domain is DSGVTQTPKHLITATGQRVTLRCSPRSGDLSVYWYQQSLDQGLQFLIQYYNGEERAKGNILERFSAQQFPDLHSELNLSSLELGDSALYFCASSVDPLAGDLTKNIQYFGAGTRLSVL.

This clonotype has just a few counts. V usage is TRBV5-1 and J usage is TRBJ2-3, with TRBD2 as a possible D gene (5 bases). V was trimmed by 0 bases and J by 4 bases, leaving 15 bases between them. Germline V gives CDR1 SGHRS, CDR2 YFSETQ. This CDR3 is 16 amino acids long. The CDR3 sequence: CASSLALGSSSDTQYF. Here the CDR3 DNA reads TGCGCCAGCAGCTTGGCCTTGGGGTCTAGCTCAGATACGCAGTATTTT. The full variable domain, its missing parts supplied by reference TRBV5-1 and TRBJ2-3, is KAGVTQTPRYLIKTRGQQVTLSCSPISGHRSVSWYQQTPGQGLQFLFEYFSETQRNKGNFPGRFSGRQFSNSRSEMNVSTLELGDSALYLCASSLALGSSSDTQYFGPGTRLTVL.

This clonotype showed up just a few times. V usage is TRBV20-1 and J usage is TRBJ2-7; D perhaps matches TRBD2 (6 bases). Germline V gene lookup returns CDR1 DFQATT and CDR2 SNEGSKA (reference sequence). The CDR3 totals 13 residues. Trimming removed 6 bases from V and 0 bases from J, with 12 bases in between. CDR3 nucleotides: TGCAGTGCCGCTTGGGGGGACTCCTACGAGCAGTACTTC. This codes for CSAAWGDSYEQYF.

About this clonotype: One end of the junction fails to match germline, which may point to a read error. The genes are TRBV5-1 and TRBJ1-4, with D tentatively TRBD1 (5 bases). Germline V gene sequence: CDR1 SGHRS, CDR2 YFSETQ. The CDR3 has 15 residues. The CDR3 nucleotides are TGCGCCAGCAGCTTGAATCCCGGGACTAATGAAACACTGTTTTTT. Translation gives CASSLNPGTNETLFF.

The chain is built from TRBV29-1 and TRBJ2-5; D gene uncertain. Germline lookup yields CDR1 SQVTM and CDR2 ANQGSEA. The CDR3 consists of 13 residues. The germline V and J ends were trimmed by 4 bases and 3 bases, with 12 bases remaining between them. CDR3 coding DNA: TGCAGCGTTGTAATGACGTTCAAAGAGACCCAGTACTTC. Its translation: CSVVMTFKETQYF.